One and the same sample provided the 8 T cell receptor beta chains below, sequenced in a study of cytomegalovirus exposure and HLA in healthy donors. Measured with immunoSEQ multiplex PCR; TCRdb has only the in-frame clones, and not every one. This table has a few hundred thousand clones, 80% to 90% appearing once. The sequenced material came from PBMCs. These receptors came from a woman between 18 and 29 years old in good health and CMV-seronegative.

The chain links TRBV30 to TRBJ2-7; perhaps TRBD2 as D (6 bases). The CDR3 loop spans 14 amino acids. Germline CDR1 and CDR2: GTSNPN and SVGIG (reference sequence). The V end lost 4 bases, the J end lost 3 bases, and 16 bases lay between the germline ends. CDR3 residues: CAWKMSGGFYEQYF. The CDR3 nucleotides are TGTGCCTGGAAGATGTCCGGGGGATTCTACGAGCAGTACTTC.

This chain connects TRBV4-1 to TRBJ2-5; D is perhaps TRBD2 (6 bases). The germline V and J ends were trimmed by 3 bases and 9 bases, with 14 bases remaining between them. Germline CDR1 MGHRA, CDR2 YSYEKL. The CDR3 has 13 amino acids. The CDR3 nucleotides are TGCGCCAGCAGCCAGCGGGACGGAGGGGCCCAGTACTTC. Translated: CASSQRDGGAQYF.

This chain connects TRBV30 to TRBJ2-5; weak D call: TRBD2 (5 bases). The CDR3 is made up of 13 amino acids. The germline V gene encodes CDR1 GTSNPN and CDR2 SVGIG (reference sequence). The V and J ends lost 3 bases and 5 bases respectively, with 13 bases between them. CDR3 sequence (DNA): TGTGCCTGGAGGAAAGGAGGTTTTGAGACCCAGTACTTC. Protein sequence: CAWRKGGFETQYF.

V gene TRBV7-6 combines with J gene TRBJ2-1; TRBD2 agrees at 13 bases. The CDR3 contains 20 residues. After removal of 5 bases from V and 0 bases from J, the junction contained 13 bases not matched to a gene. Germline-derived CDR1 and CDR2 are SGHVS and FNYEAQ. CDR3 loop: CASSNHRTSGGASSYNEQFF. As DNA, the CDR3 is TGTGCCAGCAGCAATCACAGAACTAGCGGGGGGGCGAGCTCCTACAATGAGCAGTTCTTC.

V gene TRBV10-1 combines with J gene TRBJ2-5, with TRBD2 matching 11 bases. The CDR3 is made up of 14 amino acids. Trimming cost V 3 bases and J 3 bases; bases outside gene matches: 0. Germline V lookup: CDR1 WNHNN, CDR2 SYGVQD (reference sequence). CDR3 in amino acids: CASSELAGEETQYF. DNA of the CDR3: TGCGCCAGCAGTGAACTAGCGGGGGAAGAGACCCAGTACTTC.

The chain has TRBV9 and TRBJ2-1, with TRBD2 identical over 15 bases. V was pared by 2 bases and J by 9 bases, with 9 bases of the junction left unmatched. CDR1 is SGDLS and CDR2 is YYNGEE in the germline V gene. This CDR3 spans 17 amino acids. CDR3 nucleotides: TGTGCCAGCAGCGTTTCAGGACTAGCGGGAGGGCGCGGTGAGCAGTTCTTC. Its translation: CASSVSGLAGGRGEQFF.

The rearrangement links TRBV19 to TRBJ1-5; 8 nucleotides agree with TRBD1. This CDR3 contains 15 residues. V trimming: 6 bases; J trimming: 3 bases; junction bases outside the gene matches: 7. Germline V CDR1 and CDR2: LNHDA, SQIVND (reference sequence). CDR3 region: CASSPGQVNNQPQHF. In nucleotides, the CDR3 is TGTGCCAGTAGCCCGGGACAGGTCAACAATCAGCCCCAGCATTTT.

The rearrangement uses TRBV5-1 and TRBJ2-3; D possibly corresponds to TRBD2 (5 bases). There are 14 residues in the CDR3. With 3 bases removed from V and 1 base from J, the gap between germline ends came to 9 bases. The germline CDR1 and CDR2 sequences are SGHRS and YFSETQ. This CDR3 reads CASSWERRTDTQYF. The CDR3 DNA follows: TGCGCCAGCAGCTGGGAGCGACGCACAGATACGCAGTATTTT.